These 3 T cell receptor beta chains share one sample of origin, sequenced in a study of technical replicates of blood from a few donors. Profiled with immunoSEQ multiplex PCR; TCRdb holds only in-frame clones, not every one. The table lists 91,000 or so clones, 95% of them singletons, with 0.2% to 0.25% in the top ten. The sample comprised T cells isolated from PBMCs. The receptors originated from a human donor in good health.

This chain joins TRBV28 and TRBJ1-1; D call uncertain. Between the trimmed V and J ends, which lost 6 bases and 4 bases, there was a span of 18 bases. Germline CDR1 and CDR2: MDHEN and SYDVKM. The CDR3 extends over 15 amino acids. Here the CDR3 reads CASRGEVSYGTEAFF. For the CDR3, the DNA is TGTGCCAGCAGGGGAGAGGTTAGTTACGGCACTGAAGCTTTCTTT.

As DNA, the CDR3 is TGTGCCAGCAGCTTAGGTAGAGGTGAGCAGTTCTTC. The encoded protein is CASSLGRGEQFF. The genes are TRBV11-3 and TRBJ2-1; D gene uncertain. Between the trimmed V and J ends, which lost 1 base and 9 bases, there was a span of 7 bases. The CDR3 consists of 12 residues. In germline, CDR1 is SGHNT, CDR2 YENEEA.

This chain uses TRBV7-2 with TRBJ1-2; D gene unclear. Germline V CDR1 and CDR2: SGHTA, FQGNSA. V gave up 1 base and J gave up 7 bases, with 10 bases separating them. This CDR3 has 13 amino acids. CDR3 sequence (DNA): TGTGCCAGCAGCTTAGTGAGTGGGCTTGGCTACACCTTC. This gives the protein CASSLVSGLGYTF.